What follows are 19 T cell receptor beta chains derived from one specimen sequenced in a study of blood T cell repertoires in COVID-19. Profiled with immunoSEQ multiplex PCR; TCRdb holds only in-frame clones, not every one. This sample yields 68,000 or so clones, of which around nine tenths are seen a single time; roughly 3.1% belongs to the top ten. Sequencing input: peripheral blood. The receptors shown here come from a woman between 50 and 59 years old with COVID-19, enrolled during active disease.

This sequence joins TRBV6-1 and TRBJ2-7; 10 bases are a match to TRBD1. V was clipped by 6 bases and J by 7 bases; unmatched bases: 12. The CDR3 contains 15 residues. Germline loops: CDR1 MNHNS, CDR2 SASEGT. CDR3 bases: TGTGCCAGCAGAGCTCCCGGGACAGGGGTTAGGGAGCAGTACTTC. Amino acids: CASRAPGTGVREQYF.

The chain uses TRBV15 and TRBJ1-5; 10 positions match TRBD1. There are 16 residues in the CDR3. Germline V gene lookup returns CDR1 LNHNV and CDR2 YYDKDF (reference sequence). V gave up 1 base and J gave up 5 bases; unmatched junction bases: 5. The CDR3 DNA reads TGTGCCACCAGCAGAGGCCGACAGGGGGCTCATCAGCCCCAGCATTTT. It encodes CATSRGRQGAHQPQHF.

V gene TRBV5-6 combines with J gene TRBJ1-3; D is unclear. This CDR3 is built from 13 residues. CDR1 is SGHDT and CDR2 is YYEEEE in the germline V gene. The V gene lost 0 bases and the J gene lost 3 bases, with 4 bases spanning the gap. CDR3: CASSLVRGNTIYF. In nucleotides, the CDR3 is TGTGCCAGCAGCTTGGTTCGTGGAAACACCATATATTTT.

This sequence joins TRBV7-2 and TRBJ1-2; D is uncertain. CDR3 length: 15 amino acids. CDR1 and CDR2 from the germline V gene are SGHTA and FQGNSA. Trimming cost V 7 bases and J 2 bases, with 17 bases left between them. DNA of the CDR3: TGTGCCAGCACCCTTACTGGGTACGGGAACTATGGCTACACCTTC. This sequence encodes CASTLTGYGNYGYTF.

V and J are TRBV2 and TRBJ1-2; perhaps TRBD1 as D (5 bases). This CDR3 spans 14 amino acids. Trimming removed 1 base from V and 8 bases from J, with 14 bases in between. Germline values: CDR1 SNHLY, CDR2 FYNNEI. The CDR3, as DNA: TGTGCCAGCAGTGAAGGGCCGGGGGATGCGGGCTACACCTTC. This translates into CASSEGPGDAGYTF.

This chain joins TRBV7-2 and TRBJ1-5; D is unresolved. The germline V and J ends were trimmed by 0 bases and 3 bases, with 6 bases remaining between them. Germline V lookup: CDR1 SGHTA, CDR2 FQGNSA. This CDR3 spans 14 amino acids. The CDR3 spells CASSLAQVNQPQHF. DNA of the CDR3: TGTGCCAGCAGCTTAGCCCAGGTCAATCAGCCCCAGCATTTT.

The chain combines TRBV6-5 with TRBJ1-2; 9 bases align to TRBD1. The CDR3 consists of 16 residues. Germline V gene data show CDR1 as MNHEY and CDR2 as SVGAGI. V was pared by 0 bases and J by 8 bases, with 10 bases of the junction left unmatched. The CDR3, as DNA: TGTGCCAGCAGTTACTCGAGTTCGGGACAGGGATGGGGCTACACCTTC. Amino acids: CASSYSSSGQGWGYTF.

The rearrangement uses TRBV19 and TRBJ1-5; D call uncertain. Per the germline V gene, CDR1 is LNHDA and CDR2 is SQIVND (reference sequence). The CDR3 extends over 15 amino acids. Trimming pared 3 bases from V and 0 bases from J, leaving 9 bases between. The CDR3: CASSIPGDSNQPQHF. The CDR3 nucleotides read TGTGCCAGTAGTATCCCCGGGGATAGCAATCAGCCCCAGCATTTT.

CDR3 DNA sequence: TGTGCCAGCAGCTTAGAAGCGGGAACTAGCACAGATACGCAGTATTTT. Protein product: CASSLEAGTSTDTQYF. J is TRBJ2-3 and V is TRBV7-9; TRBD2 matches at 7 bases. Germline loops: CDR1 SEHNR, CDR2 FQNEAQ (reference sequence). V shed 1 base and J 0 bases; nucleotides not matched to a gene: 4. This CDR3 has 16 amino acids.

For the CDR3, the DNA is TGTGCCAGCAGCTTGGGTTACAGGCTCCCCTACAATGAGCAGTTCTTC. The encoded protein is CASSLGYRLPYNEQFF. This rearrangement joins TRBV5-5 to TRBJ2-1, with D possibly matching TRBD1 (5 bases). Trimming removed 0 bases at V and 2 bases at J, with 12 bases between. CDR3 length: 16 residues. Germline CDR1 SGHKS, CDR2 YYEKEE (reference sequence). Full variable domain (missing parts from reference TRBV5-5 and TRBJ2-1): DAGVTQSPTHLIKTRGQQVTLRCSPISGHKSVSWYQQVLGQGPQFIFQYYEKEERGRGNFPDRFSARQFPNYSSELNVNALLLGDSALYLCASSLGYRLPYNEQFFGPGTRLTVL.

The V call is TRBV10-3, the J call TRBJ2-3; D is perhaps TRBD2 (6 bases). V lost 6 bases and J 1 base, leaving 11 bases between the germline ends. CDR3 size: 14 residues. Per the germline V gene, CDR1 is ENHRY and CDR2 is SYGVKD. CDR3: CAIRPGLRTDTQYF. CDR3 sequence (DNA): TGTGCCATCAGGCCGGGACTTCGCACAGATACGCAGTATTTT.

The chain recombines TRBV2 with TRBJ2-7; possible D gene TRBD2, 6 bases. The ends were cut back, 4 bases at V and 6 bases at J, with 19 bases in the middle. Germline V gene sequence: CDR1 SNHLY, CDR2 FYNNEI. CDR3 length equals 15 residues. Here the CDR3 reads CASSAVRTGVGEQYF. The CDR3 DNA reads TGTGCCAGCAGTGCGGTCAGGACGGGAGTGGGCGAGCAGTACTTC.

This clone was detected only once. The CDR3 loop reads CAISDSDRDFDQYF. In DNA form, the CDR3 reads TGTGCCATCAGTGACTCGGACAGGGATTTTGACCAGTACTTC. The chain joins TRBV10-3 to TRBJ2-5; 8 nucleotides match TRBD1. The CDR3 totals 14 residues. With 3 bases clipped from V and 10 bases from J, the junction kept 10 bases outside the gene matches. From germline, CDR1 is ENHRY and CDR2 SYGVKD.

The chain has TRBV19 and TRBJ1-2; D unresolved. CDR3 size: 14 residues. Germline loops: CDR1 LNHDA, CDR2 SQIVND (reference sequence). V was clipped by 5 bases and J by 4 bases, with 14 bases between them. The CDR3 nucleotides read TGTGCCAGTAGTGCGTGGTTGACGGGCTATGGCTACACCTTC. It codes for CASSAWLTGYGYTF.

The chain couples TRBV10-1 to TRBJ2-7; a weak D match, TRBD1 (6 bases). This CDR3 has 15 residues. Germline V gene lookup returns CDR1 WNHNN and CDR2 SYGVQD (reference sequence). Deletions cut 3 bases from V and 3 bases from J, with 15 bases between. In nucleotides, the CDR3 is TGCGCCAGCAGTGAAAGGGCAGGGGCTCGCTACGAGCAGTACTTC. Residues: CASSERAGARYEQYF.

V and J are TRBV4-3 and TRBJ2-3, with TRBD2 matching 7 bases. This CDR3 is 16 amino acids long. Germline V gene sequence: CDR1 LGHNA, CDR2 YSLEER. Germline trimming cut 0 bases from V and 2 bases from J; bases unmatched to any gene: 5. The CDR3 bases are TGCGCCAGCAGCCAAGACGGGGGAGGGTTCACAGATACGCAGTATTTT. It encodes CASSQDGGGFTDTQYF.

The chain joins TRBV7-8 to TRBJ1-4; D is undetermined. CDR1 and CDR2 from the germline V gene are SGHVS and FQNEAQ. Trimming took off 5 bases at V and 8 bases at J, with 15 bases between the two ends. The CDR3 runs to 14 residues. CDR3 in DNA: TGTGCCAGCAGCCTTAGCAGAACCTGGGAAAAACTGTTTTTT. Translated: CASSLSRTWEKLFF.

The chain joins TRBV10-3 to TRBJ1-1; a weak D match, TRBD1 (5 bases). Trimming removed 4 bases at V and 4 bases at J, with 13 bases between. The length of the CDR3 is 14 residues. Germline V gene sequence: CDR1 ENHRY, CDR2 SYGVKD. CDR3: CAISGLGEATEAFF. In nucleotides, the CDR3 is TGTGCCATCAGTGGTTTGGGGGAGGCCACTGAAGCTTTCTTT.

This clone was picked up one time. The J gene is TRBJ1-6, the V gene TRBV11-2, with a weak D call TRBD1 (5 bases). This CDR3 comprises 15 residues. The V end lost 3 bases, the J end lost 10 bases, and 16 bases lay between the germline ends. Per the germline V gene, CDR1 is SGHAT and CDR2 is FQNNGV. The CDR3 loop reads CASSFPSAKGSPLHF. The DNA of the CDR3 is TGTGCCAGCAGCTTTCCCAGTGCTAAGGGGTCACCCCTCCACTTT. Looking up the rest from reference TRBV11-2 and TRBJ1-6 gives the full variable domain: EAGVAQSPRYKIIEKRQSVAFWCNPISGHATLYWYQQILGQGPKLLIQFQNNGVVDDSQLPKDRFSAERLKGVDSTLKIQPAKLEDSAVYLCASSFPSAKGSPLHFGNGTRLTVT.